This T cell receptor (beta chain) is drawn from a study of blood T cell repertoires in COVID-19. Study-wide background: COVID-19 samples from acute and convalescent phases originated in the United States, Italy and Spain. The analysed material was cDNA or gDNA that came from T cells, B-cell-depleted T cells, or PBMCs.

The CDR3 extends over 14 amino acids. Germline CDR1 and CDR2: MGHRA and YSYEKL. The germline V and J ends were trimmed by 4 bases and 5 bases, with 12 bases remaining between them. Assay used: immunoSEQ multiplex PCR; TCRdb lists only in-frame clones, some missing. Of about 200,000 clones listed, 85% to 90% are singletons. The study drew participants aged roughly 18 to 89 years from approximately 23 US areas. The material sequenced was PBMCs or T cells enriched from blood (not recorded which). The sequence came from a man aged 25-45 years who had recovered from COVID-19. V is TRBV4-1 and J is TRBJ2-1; no clear D. The CDR3 sequence: CASSPRPPDNEQFF. CDR3 bases: TGCGCCAGCAGCCCCCGCCCCCCAGACAATGAGCAGTTCTTC.